The 24 T cell receptor beta chains below all came from one sample that was sequenced in a study of blood T cell repertoires in COVID-19. Using immunoSEQ multiplex PCR, the repertoire was profiled, and TCRdb retains in-frame clones only, with some absent. In the table there are about 180,000 clones, just over 85% of which are singletons. Sequencing input: peripheral blood. These receptors were collected from a man in his fifties or sixties with active or convalescent COVID-19.

The chain couples TRBV4-2 to TRBJ1-2; D call uncertain. Germline assignment: CDR1 LGHNA and CDR2 YNFKEQ. There are 15 residues in the CDR3. V was shortened by 4 bases and J by 0 bases, with 12 bases between the two germline ends. The CDR3 DNA reads TGTGCCAGCAGCCCGGGAACCTCCACTAACTATGGCTACACCTTC. It yields the protein CASSPGTSTNYGYTF.

V and J are TRBV15 and TRBJ2-7, with D perhaps TRBD1 (5 bases). V lost 0 bases to trimming and J lost 2 bases, with 11 bases between them. The CDR3 is 15 residues long. Germline values: CDR1 LNHNV, CDR2 YYDKDF (reference sequence). The CDR3 bases are TGTGCCACCAGCAGAGACCTGACAGAAACCTACGAGCAGTACTTC. Encoded protein: CATSRDLTETYEQYF.

V and J are TRBV2 and TRBJ1-1; 8 bases line up with TRBD1. V shed 4 bases and J 0 bases; nucleotides not matched to a gene: 4. The length of the CDR3 is 15 residues. Germline lookup yields CDR1 SNHLY and CDR2 FYNNEI. This chain's CDR3 is CASSADRGLNTEAFF. The CDR3 region has the DNA TGTGCCAGCAGTGCAGACAGGGGCTTGAACACTGAAGCTTTCTTT.

The chain uses TRBV24-1 and TRBJ2-1, with 11 positions matching TRBD2. This CDR3 spans 16 amino acids. Per the germline V gene, CDR1 is KGHDR and CDR2 is SFDVKD. V lost 4 bases and J lost 9; bases outside the gene matches: 10. This CDR3 reads CATSDPTSGSLSEQFF. In DNA form, the CDR3 reads TGTGCCACCAGTGACCCAACTAGCGGGAGCCTTAGTGAGCAGTTCTTC.

The gene calls are TRBV29-1 and TRBJ1-1; TRBD1 is a possible D gene (5 bases). CDR1 and CDR2 from the germline V gene are SQVTM and ANQGSEA. This CDR3 has 13 amino acids. The V and J ends lost 2 bases and 0 bases respectively, with 7 bases between them. The CDR3 bases are TGCAGCGTTGAACAGGGTGTGAACACTGAAGCTTTCTTT. This gives the protein CSVEQGVNTEAFF.

The chain is built from TRBV12-3 or TRBV12-4 and TRBJ1-1; D may be TRBD1 (6 bases). This CDR3 contains 12 residues. V was shortened by 8 bases and J by 4 bases, with 11 bases between the two germline ends. CDR3 in amino acids: CASRAGVTEAFF. The DNA for the CDR3 is TGTGCCAGCCGGGCAGGGGTCACTGAAGCTTTCTTT.

The chain has TRBV19 and TRBJ1-6; no reliable D call. The CDR3 consists of 14 residues. Germline-derived CDR1 and CDR2 are LNHDA and SQIVND (reference sequence). Trimming removed 5 bases from V and 9 bases from J, with 14 bases in between. The CDR3 bases are TGTGCCAGTAGTGGTATGGGCCTCATTTCACCCCTCCACTTT. As protein: CASSGMGLISPLHF.

The chain joins TRBV7-2 to TRBJ1-2; D uncertain. This CDR3 has 12 amino acids. Per the germline V gene, CDR1 is SGHTA and CDR2 is FQGNSA. The V end lost 1 base, the J end lost 6 bases, and 6 bases lay between the germline ends. The CDR3 nucleotides read TGTGCCAGCAGCTTAGGCTCAGATGGCTACACCTTC. This gives the protein CASSLGSDGYTF.

V gene TRBV19 combines with J gene TRBJ2-6; no definite D call. Looked up from germline, CDR1 is LNHDA and CDR2 is SQIVND (reference sequence). V lost 11 bases to trimming and J lost 0 bases, with 14 bases between them. The CDR3 sequence is 15 residues long. In DNA, the CDR3 is TGTGCCGCCACGACCGCAGGCTCTGGGGCCAACGTCCTGACTTTC. Translating it yields CAATTAGSGANVLTF.

The genes are TRBV6-2 or TRBV6-3 and TRBJ1-6; D might be TRBD1 (5 bases). CDR3 size: 15 residues. V lost 2 bases and J 10 bases, leaving 15 bases between the germline ends. The germline gives CDR1 MNHEY, CDR2 SVGEGT. The CDR3 coding sequence is TGTGCCAGCAGTTACCGGGACTACATTGGGTCACCCCTCCACTTT. It translates to CASSYRDYIGSPLHF.

The V and J genes are TRBV19 and TRBJ1-4, with 7 bases that match TRBD1. J was trimmed by 5 bases and V by 0 bases; bases with no gene match: 6. The CDR3 covers 16 residues. Germline lookup yields CDR1 LNHDA and CDR2 SQIVND (reference sequence). For the CDR3, the DNA is TGTGCCAGTAGTATAGAAGGACAGGTTAGAAATGAAAAACTGTTTTTT. Protein sequence: CASSIEGQVRNEKLFF.

The chain carries TRBV9 and TRBJ2-7; 13 bases match TRBD2. In germline, CDR1 is SGDLS, CDR2 YYNGEE. This CDR3 region has 14 residues. V shed 3 bases, J shed 6 bases, and the junction held 3 bases outside the gene matches. CDR3 sequence reads: CASSETSGGTEQYF. Written as DNA, the CDR3 is TGTGCCAGCAGCGAGACTAGCGGGGGGACCGAGCAGTACTTC.

This chain joins TRBV21-1 and TRBJ2-7; the table's D call of TRBD2 was not tested on the DNA. TRBV21-1 is noted as a pseudogene. The CDR3 consists of 19 residues. As DNA, the CDR3 is TGTGCCAGCAGCAAAGAAAAGACTAGCGGGAGGGCCGTTAAGGTCTGGCAGTACTTC. It specifies CASSKEKTSGRAVKVWQYF.

The chain couples TRBV19 to TRBJ2-5; 9 bases line up with TRBD1. CDR1 and CDR2 from the germline V gene are LNHDA and SQIVND (reference sequence). V gave up 5 bases and J gave up 4 bases; unmatched junction bases: 5. This CDR3 contains 14 residues. The chain's CDR3 is CASSVSTGGETQYF. Written as DNA, the CDR3 is TGTGCCAGTAGTGTCTCGACAGGGGGAGAGACCCAGTACTTC.

This chain uses TRBV10-3 with TRBJ1-1; 9 nucleotides match TRBD1. Germline V CDR1 and CDR2: ENHRY, SYGVKD. Trimming cost V 7 bases and J 7 bases; bases outside gene matches: 10. CDR3 length equals 14 residues. CDR3 DNA: TGTGCCATCAACCCTACAGGGGGCCGGGGTGAAGCTTTCTTT. It is translated as CAINPTGGRGEAFF.

CDR3 sequence: CATSREAGEYNEQFF. CDR3 bases: TGTGCCACCAGCAGAGAAGCGGGAGAATACAATGAGCAGTTCTTC. This chain connects TRBV15 to TRBJ2-1, with TRBD2 matching over 8 bases. Germline V gives CDR1 LNHNV, CDR2 YYDKDF (reference sequence). V shed 0 bases and J 4 bases; nucleotides not matched to a gene: 2. This CDR3 has 15 amino acids. The whole variable domain, filled in from reference TRBV15 and TRBJ2-1, reads DAMVIQNPRYQVTQFGKPVTLSCSQTLNHNVMYWYQQKSSQAPKLLFHYYDKDFNNEADTPDNFQSRRPNTSFCFLDIRSPGLGDTAMYLCATSREAGEYNEQFFGPGTRLTVL.

V gene TRBV5-1 combines with J gene TRBJ2-1, with 11 bases identical to TRBD2. Trimming took 0 bases from V and 9 from J; bases not matched to a gene: 5. This CDR3 has 15 amino acids. Germline-derived CDR1 and CDR2 are SGHRS and YFSETQ. CDR3 amino acids: CASSLGLAGGGEQFF. CDR3 bases: TGCGCCAGCAGCTTGGGGCTAGCGGGGGGTGGTGAGCAGTTCTTC.

The V call is TRBV29-1, the J call TRBJ2-7, with 8 bases that match TRBD1. This CDR3 spans 14 amino acids. Per the germline V gene, CDR1 is SQVTM and CDR2 is ANQGSEA. Trimming removed 0 bases from V and 5 bases from J; junction bases left unmatched: 6. CDR3: CSVEDRTGFNEQYF. CDR3 in DNA: TGCAGCGTTGAAGATAGGACAGGGTTCAACGAGCAGTACTTC.

The CDR3 coding sequence is TGTGCCAGTAGTATCTCGGTCATGAACACTGAAGCTTTCTTT. This translates into CASSISVMNTEAFF. The chain uses TRBV19 and TRBJ1-1; D call uncertain. Germline loops: CDR1 LNHDA, CDR2 SQIVND (reference sequence). The V end was cut by 3 bases, the J end by 0 bases, with 8 bases between. CDR3 size: 14 residues.

This rearrangement joins TRBV4-3 to TRBJ1-2; tentatively, D is TRBD1 (5 bases). Trimming removed 0 bases from V and 5 bases from J, with 19 bases in between. The CDR3 is 17 residues long. Germline V CDR1 and CDR2: LGHNA, YSLEER. The DNA of the CDR3 is TGCGCCAGCAGCCAAGAGGTTGGAGGGGCGCTGAGGTATGGCTACACCTTC. The encoded protein is CASSQEVGGALRYGYTF.

V is TRBV5-4 and J is TRBJ1-4, with D possibly being TRBD1 (6 bases). Germline V gene sequence: CDR1 SGHNT, CDR2 YYREEE (reference sequence). Between the trimmed V and J ends, which lost 3 bases and 7 bases, there was a span of 16 bases. The CDR3 loop spans 15 amino acids. The CDR3, as DNA: TGTGCCAGCAGCTCTAACAGGGCTATTAGTGAAAAACTGTTTTTT. Translating gives CASSSNRAISEKLFF.

The chain has TRBV3-1 (or the pseudogene TRBV3-2) and TRBJ2-2, with TRBD1 matching 7 bases. Germline V gene lookup returns CDR1 LGHDT and CDR2 YNNKEL (reference sequence). This CDR3 contains 17 residues. Unmatched junction bases numbered 5, after V lost 0 bases and J lost 1 base. CDR3 coding DNA: TGTGCCAGCAGCCAAGAGAGTAGACAGGGGAACACCGGGGAGCTGTTTTTT. Translation gives CASSQESRQGNTGELFF.

The rearrangement uses TRBV30 and TRBJ2-7; 7 bases map to TRBD1. Germline V gene data show CDR1 as GTSNPN and CDR2 as SVGIG (reference sequence). This CDR3 has 15 residues. The trim removed 5 bases at V and 0 bases at J, leaving 10 bases unmatched. CDR3 sequence reads: CAWGLTGDTSYEQYF. The CDR3 nucleotides are TGTGCCTGGGGTTTAACAGGGGACACCTCCTACGAGCAGTACTTC.

This clone was detected only a few times. This sequence joins TRBV28 and TRBJ2-7, with 7 bases identical to TRBD2. V shed 1 base and J 1 base; nucleotides not matched to a gene: 4. CDR1 and CDR2 from the germline V gene are MDHEN and SYDVKM. The CDR3 is 15 residues long. Here the CDR3 DNA reads TGTGCCAGCAGTTTATCTACGGGGGGTTCCTACGAGCAGTACTTC. Encoded protein: CASSLSTGGSYEQYF.